This T cell receptor beta chain originates from a study of cytomegalovirus exposure and HLA in healthy donors. A note on this clone: Its antigen is currently unknown.

Study-level results: In a later analysis, TCR beta V- and J-gene trimming was associated with a missense DCLRE1C variant.

The CDR3 runs 15 residues. V shed 7 bases, J shed 0 bases, and the junction held 4 bases outside the gene matches. Germline V CDR1 and CDR2: SEHNR, FQNEAQ (reference sequence). Primers: 60 Vbeta forward and 13 Jbeta reverse. The protocol was immunoSEQ multiplex PCR, while the TCRdb copy is restricted to in-frame clones and leaves out a portion. This sample has more than 110,000 clones, with more than 70% found just once. The sample comprised PBMCs. The V gene is TRBV7-9, the J gene TRBJ2-2, with 8 bases aligning to TRBD1. This TCR derives from a woman between 50 and 59 years old in good health and CMV-seronegative. In DNA form, the CDR3 reads TGTGCCAGCAAAGGGACAGGAGCGAACACCGGGGAGCTGTTTTTT. This translates into CASKGTGANTGELFF.